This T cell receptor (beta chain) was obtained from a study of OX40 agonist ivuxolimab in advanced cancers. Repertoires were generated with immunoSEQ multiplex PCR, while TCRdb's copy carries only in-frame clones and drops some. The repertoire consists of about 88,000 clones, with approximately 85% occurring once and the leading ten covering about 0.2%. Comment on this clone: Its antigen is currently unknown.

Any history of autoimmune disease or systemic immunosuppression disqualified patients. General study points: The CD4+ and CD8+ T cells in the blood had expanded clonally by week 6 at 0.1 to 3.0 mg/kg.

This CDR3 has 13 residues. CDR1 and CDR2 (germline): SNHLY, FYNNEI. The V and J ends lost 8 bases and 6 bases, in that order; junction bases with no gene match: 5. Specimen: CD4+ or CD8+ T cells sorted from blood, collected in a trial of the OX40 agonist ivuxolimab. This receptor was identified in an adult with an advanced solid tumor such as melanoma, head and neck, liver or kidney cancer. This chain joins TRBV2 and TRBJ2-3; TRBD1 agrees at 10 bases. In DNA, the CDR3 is TGTGCCAGCGGAGTGGACAGGGGGGATACGCAGTATTTT. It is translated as CASGVDRGDTQYF.